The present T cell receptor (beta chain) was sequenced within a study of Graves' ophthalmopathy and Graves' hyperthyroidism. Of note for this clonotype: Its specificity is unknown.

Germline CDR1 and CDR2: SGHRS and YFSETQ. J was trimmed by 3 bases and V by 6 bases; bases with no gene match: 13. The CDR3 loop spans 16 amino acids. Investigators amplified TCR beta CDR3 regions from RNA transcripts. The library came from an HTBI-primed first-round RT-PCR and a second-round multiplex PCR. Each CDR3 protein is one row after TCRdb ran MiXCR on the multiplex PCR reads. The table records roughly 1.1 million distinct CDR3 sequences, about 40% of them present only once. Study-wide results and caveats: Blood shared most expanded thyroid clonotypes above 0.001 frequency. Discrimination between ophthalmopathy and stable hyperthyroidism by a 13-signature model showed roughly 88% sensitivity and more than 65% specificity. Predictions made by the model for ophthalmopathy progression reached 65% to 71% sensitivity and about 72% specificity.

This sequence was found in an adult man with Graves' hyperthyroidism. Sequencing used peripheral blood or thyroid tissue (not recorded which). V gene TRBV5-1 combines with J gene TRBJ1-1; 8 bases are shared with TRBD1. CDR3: CASNPRGRVWDTEAFF. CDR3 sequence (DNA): TGCGCCAGCAACCCCAGGGGGCGCGTCTGGGACACTGAAGCTTTCTTT.